These T cell receptor beta chains were read from a single sample in a study of blood T cell repertoires in COVID-19. Repertoires were generated with immunoSEQ multiplex PCR, while TCRdb's copy carries only in-frame clones and drops some. The top ten hold roughly 8.2% of the sample, which has 220,000 or so clones, roughly 80% seen once. The sample comprised peripheral blood. The receptor source for this set is a woman of 80 years or more with COVID-19, enrolled during active disease. The conserved cysteine and the conserved F or W are not part of the CDR3 here. Fields, in order: J gene, V gene, CDR3 protein.

>TRBJ1-2|TRBV9
ASSRQGQYGYT
>TRBJ2-5|TRBV2
ASSRQGMETQY
>TRBJ1-2|TRBV29-1
SVLQGNYGYT
>TRBJ2-3|TRBV20-1
SASTGTRATDTQY
>TRBJ2-7|TRBV3-1/TRBV3-2
ASSPGTVDEQY
>TRBJ2-3|TRBV7-9
ASSLGWAGGASTDTQY
>TRBJ1-3|TRBV28
ASSLPASSGNTIY
>TRBJ2-1|TRBV7-7
ASSPWGGYEQF
>TRBJ2-2|TRBV7-3
ASSLAGVGTTGELF
>TRBJ2-5|TRBV11-1
ASRPGTSGQETQY
>TRBJ2-5|TRBV6-6
ASSTSGGAAETQY
>TRBJ2-1|TRBV27
ASRPQGLNEQF
>TRBJ1-6|TRBV6-2/TRBV6-3
ASSAGQFYLSPLH
>TRBJ2-1|TRBV28
ASRATSGSFSNEQF
>TRBJ1-2|TRBV7-2
ASSNFPQGAYGYT
>TRBJ1-2|TRBV5-6
ASIPGGNKPYGYT
>TRBJ2-7|TRBV5-1
ASSLDTARREQY
>TRBJ2-3|TRBV2
ASSYGSNTQY
>TRBJ2-1|TRBV2
ASSDPTSWYNEQF
>TRBJ1-5|TRBV20-1
SASRDSYSNQPQH
>TRBJ2-1|TRBV28
ASLTRRGGINEQF
>TRBJ2-7|TRBV3-1/TRBV3-2
ASSQNFRADEQY
>TRBJ1-1|TRBV18
ASSPEGRNTEAF
>TRBJ1-6|TRBV27
ASSLGRGSYNSPLH